Below, 16 T cell receptor beta chains from the same sample are listed, as sequenced in a study of shared clonotypes between healthy human individuals. Data came from immunoSEQ multiplex PCR; TCRdb stores just in-frame clones and leaves some out. The sample has more than 2,000,000 clones; roughly 92% are singletons. The source material was naive CD4+ T cells sorted from blood. The subset: CD45RA+ positively selected. The receptors were sampled from a man between 18 and 35 years old in good health.

The chain has TRBV11-2 and TRBJ1-3, with 9 nucleotides matching TRBD1. Germline V gives CDR1 SGHAT, CDR2 FQNNGV. V lost 6 bases and J lost 4; bases outside the gene matches: 10. The CDR3 extends over 16 amino acids. The CDR3 sequence: CASRFPGQGSGNTIYF. Here the CDR3 DNA reads TGTGCCAGCAGATTTCCGGGACAGGGTTCCGGAAACACCATATATTTT.

The rearrangement links TRBV6-5 to TRBJ2-7; weak D call: TRBD1 (5 bases). Per the germline V gene, CDR1 is MNHEY and CDR2 is SVGAGI. V was clipped by 4 bases and J by 6 bases, with 13 bases between them. The CDR3 has 13 residues. CDR3: CASSWGRVSEQYF. In nucleotides, the CDR3 is TGTGCCAGCAGTTGGGGCAGGGTTTCCGAGCAGTACTTC.

The chain combines TRBV7-3 with TRBJ2-7, with 7 nucleotides matching TRBD2. CDR3 length: 14 amino acids. The germline CDR1 and CDR2 sequences are SGHTA and FQGTGA. V gave up 5 bases and J gave up 6 bases; unmatched junction bases: 10. The CDR3 spells CASSPQGSGGEQYF. CDR3 DNA sequence: TGTGCCAGCAGCCCCCAAGGTTCGGGGGGCGAGCAGTACTTC.

The V gene is TRBV19, the J gene TRBJ2-7, with a tentative D call TRBD1 (6 bases). This CDR3 contains 13 residues. Germline loops: CDR1 LNHDA, CDR2 SQIVND (reference sequence). V lost 4 bases and J 5 bases, leaving 12 bases between the germline ends. The CDR3 loop reads CASSTTGYDEQYF. The CDR3 bases are TGTGCCAGTAGTACAACAGGGTACGACGAGCAGTACTTC.

The V and J genes are TRBV2 and TRBJ2-6, with TRBD1 matching 10 bases. The length of the CDR3 is 20 residues. V shed 4 bases and J 0 bases; nucleotides not matched to a gene: 12. The germline CDR1 and CDR2 sequences are SNHLY and FYNNEI. The CDR3 sequence is CASSGKRATGGASGANVLTF. DNA of the CDR3: TGTGCCAGCAGTGGGAAAAGGGCGACAGGGGGCGCCTCTGGGGCCAACGTCCTGACTTTC.

The chain recombines TRBV7-9 with TRBJ2-3, with D perhaps being TRBD1 or TRBD2 (6 bases each). CDR3 length: 15 amino acids. The V gene lost 5 bases and the J gene lost 6 bases, with 18 bases spanning the gap. In germline, CDR1 is SEHNR, CDR2 FQNEAQ (reference sequence). The CDR3 is CASSQIATGRDTQYF. CDR3 sequence (DNA): TGTGCCAGCAGCCAGATAGCCACAGGGAGGGATACGCAGTATTTT.

The V and J genes are TRBV18 and TRBJ2-3, with 7 bases aligning to TRBD1. After removal of 7 bases from V and 2 bases from J, the junction contained 9 bases not matched to a gene. The germline V gene has CDR1 KGHSH and CDR2 LQKENI. This CDR3 comprises 15 residues. CDR3 loop: CASLNRGITTDTQYF. The CDR3 DNA reads as TGTGCCAGCTTGAACAGGGGCATAACCACAGATACGCAGTATTTT.

This chain links TRBV6-6 with TRBJ2-4, with TRBD2 matching over 7 bases. The CDR3 runs to 16 residues. Trimming cost V 9 bases and J 0 bases; bases outside gene matches: 11. Germline V gives CDR1 MNHNY, CDR2 SVGAGI (reference sequence). The CDR3 DNA sequence: TGTGCCAGTTCAACCGGGGGGACTCTAGCCAAAAACATTCAGTACTTC. It is translated as CASSTGGTLAKNIQYF.

The chain joins TRBV6-5 to TRBJ2-1; 9 bases align to TRBD2. The CDR3 contains 15 residues. Germline V gene lookup returns CDR1 MNHEY and CDR2 SVGAGI. After removal of 3 bases from V and 8 bases from J, the junction contained 8 bases not matched to a gene. CDR3 nucleotide sequence: TGTGCCAGCAGTTATTACCTAGCGGGGACTTATGAGCAGTTCTTC. It translates to CASSYYLAGTYEQFF.

For the CDR3, the DNA is TGTGCCAGTACCTCGACAGGGTCTGAAGCTTTCTTT. This sequence encodes CASTSTGSEAFF. This chain connects TRBV19 to TRBJ1-1, with TRBD1 identical over 7 bases. J lost 6 bases, V lost 7 bases, and 5 bases had no gene match. Germline V gene lookup returns CDR1 LNHDA and CDR2 SQIVND (reference sequence). The CDR3 is 12 residues long.

V usage is TRBV5-1 and J usage is TRBJ2-4; 10 bases are shared with TRBD1. The germline V gene encodes CDR1 SGHRS and CDR2 YFSETQ. The CDR3 consists of 19 residues. Losses at the gene ends were 2 bases for V and 0 bases for J; bases not matched to a gene: 11. CDR3: CASSLLGQGLPLAKNIQYF. CDR3 in DNA: TGCGCCAGCAGCTTACTGGGACAGGGGCTCCCCCTAGCCAAAAACATTCAGTACTTC.

The chain recombines TRBV18 with TRBJ1-5; D remains unclear. Germline V CDR1 and CDR2: KGHSH, LQKENI. This CDR3 is 14 amino acids long. Deletions cut 1 base from V and 5 bases from J, with 9 bases between. CDR3: CASSPRANDQPQHF. CDR3 sequence (DNA): TGTGCCAGCTCACCACGGGCCAACGATCAGCCCCAGCATTTT.

The rearrangement joins TRBV5-1 to TRBJ2-7; 7 bases line up with TRBD1. Germline values: CDR1 SGHRS, CDR2 YFSETQ. This CDR3 is built from 14 residues. Trimming took 3 bases from V and 3 from J; bases not matched to a gene: 6. The CDR3 loop is CASSSTGTDYEQYF. The DNA for the CDR3 is TGCGCCAGCAGCTCAACCGGGACAGACTACGAGCAGTACTTC.

This chain joins TRBV5-1 and TRBJ2-1; D may be TRBD1 (5 bases). The V gene's germline CDR1 is SGHRS and CDR2 YFSETQ. The CDR3 is 15 residues long. V lost 0 bases, J lost 3 bases, and 10 bases lay in between. CDR3 coding DNA: TGCGCCAGCAGCTTGGAACAGGAAGTCTACAATGAGCAGTTCTTC. It translates to CASSLEQEVYNEQFF.

V gene TRBV19 combines with J gene TRBJ2-1, with TRBD1 matching 8 bases. Germline V gene lookup returns CDR1 LNHDA and CDR2 SQIVND (reference sequence). Losses at the gene ends were 6 bases for V and 7 bases for J; bases not matched to a gene: 5. The CDR3 has 13 residues. CDR3 amino acids: CASSPDRGNEQFF. For the CDR3, the DNA is TGTGCCAGTAGCCCTGACAGGGGAAATGAGCAGTTCTTC.

CDR3 residues: CASSPPGLQETQYF. DNA for the CDR3: TGTGCCAGCAGCCCTCCGGGGCTCCAAGAGACCCAGTACTTC. The chain combines TRBV11-3 with TRBJ2-5; D may correspond to TRBD1 or TRBD2 (5 bases each). Germline V gives CDR1 SGHNT, CDR2 YENEEA. V lost 5 bases, J lost 1 base, and 11 bases lay in between. The CDR3 spans 14 residues.